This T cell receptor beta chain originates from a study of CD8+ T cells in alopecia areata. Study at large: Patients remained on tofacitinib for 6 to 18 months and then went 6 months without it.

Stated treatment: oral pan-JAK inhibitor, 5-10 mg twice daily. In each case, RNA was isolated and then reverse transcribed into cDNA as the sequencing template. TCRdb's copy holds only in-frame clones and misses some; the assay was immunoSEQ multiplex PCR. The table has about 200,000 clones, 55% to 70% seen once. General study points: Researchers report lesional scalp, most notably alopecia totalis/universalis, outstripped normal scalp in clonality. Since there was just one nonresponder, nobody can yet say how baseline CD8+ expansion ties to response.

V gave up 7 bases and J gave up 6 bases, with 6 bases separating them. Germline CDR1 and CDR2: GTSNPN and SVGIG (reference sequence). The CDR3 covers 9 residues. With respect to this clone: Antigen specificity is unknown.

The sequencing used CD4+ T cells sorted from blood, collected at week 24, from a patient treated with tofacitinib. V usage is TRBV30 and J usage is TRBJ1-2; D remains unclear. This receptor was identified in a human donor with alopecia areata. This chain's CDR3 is CASDDGYTF. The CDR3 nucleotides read TGTGCCTCGGACGATGGCTACACCTTC.